This record looks at one TCR beta chain sequence and its context. Germline lookup yields CDR1 SGDLS and CDR2 YYNGEE. This CDR3 has 16 residues. J was trimmed by 8 bases and V by 0 bases; bases with no gene match: 10. For the second PCR, which ran for about 7 to 11 cycles, a sample-barcoded 5' primer and a J-beta primer mix were used. TCRdb called the 5' RACE reads again in MiXCR, with one record for every CDR3 protein. Here the sample spans 1.6 million or so distinct CDR3 sequences, 34% being singletons. The source of the sample is a study of blood T cells in healthy people across ages. This receptor was obtained from a woman aged 30 to 39 in good health. Input material: blood. The J gene is TRBJ2-1, the V gene TRBV9, with 8 bases fitting TRBD2. The CDR3 sequence is CASSVGYPAGVYEQFF. The CDR3 bases are TGTGCCAGCAGCGTAGGGTACCCAGCGGGGGTGTATGAGCAGTTCTTC.